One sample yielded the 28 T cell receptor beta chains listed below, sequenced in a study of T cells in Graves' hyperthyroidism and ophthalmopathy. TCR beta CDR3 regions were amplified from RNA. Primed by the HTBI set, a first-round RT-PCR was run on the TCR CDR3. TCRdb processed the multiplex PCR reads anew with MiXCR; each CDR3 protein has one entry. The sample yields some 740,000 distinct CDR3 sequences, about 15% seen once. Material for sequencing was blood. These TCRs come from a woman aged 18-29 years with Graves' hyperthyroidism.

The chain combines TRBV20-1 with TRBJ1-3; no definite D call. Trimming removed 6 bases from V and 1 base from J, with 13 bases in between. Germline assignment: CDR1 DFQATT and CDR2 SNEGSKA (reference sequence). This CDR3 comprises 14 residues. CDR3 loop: CSAKDPGSGNTIYF. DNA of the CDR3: TGCAGTGCGAAAGATCCGGGATCTGGAAACACCATATATTTT.

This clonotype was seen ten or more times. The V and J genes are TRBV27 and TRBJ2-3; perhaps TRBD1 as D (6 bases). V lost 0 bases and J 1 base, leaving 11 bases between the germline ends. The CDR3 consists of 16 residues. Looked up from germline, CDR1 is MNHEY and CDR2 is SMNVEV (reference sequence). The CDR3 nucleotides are TGTGCCAGCAGTTTATCCGGACAGAGTCGCACAGATACGCAGTATTTT. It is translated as CASSLSGQSRTDTQYF.

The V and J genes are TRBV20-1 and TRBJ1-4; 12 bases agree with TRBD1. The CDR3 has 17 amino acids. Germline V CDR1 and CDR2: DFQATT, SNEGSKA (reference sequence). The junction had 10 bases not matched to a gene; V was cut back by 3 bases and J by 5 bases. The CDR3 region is CSASGRDRGRLNEKLFF. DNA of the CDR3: TGCAGTGCTAGCGGCCGGGACAGGGGGCGGTTGAATGAAAAACTGTTTTTT.

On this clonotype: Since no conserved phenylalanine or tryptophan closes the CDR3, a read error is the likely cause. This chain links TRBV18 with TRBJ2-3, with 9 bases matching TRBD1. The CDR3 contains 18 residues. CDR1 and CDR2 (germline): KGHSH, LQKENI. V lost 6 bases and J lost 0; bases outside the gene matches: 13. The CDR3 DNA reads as TGTGCCAGCTCGCCAACCCTGACAGGGGGGGTCAGCACAGATACGCAGTATCTT. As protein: CASSPTLTGGVSTDTQYL.

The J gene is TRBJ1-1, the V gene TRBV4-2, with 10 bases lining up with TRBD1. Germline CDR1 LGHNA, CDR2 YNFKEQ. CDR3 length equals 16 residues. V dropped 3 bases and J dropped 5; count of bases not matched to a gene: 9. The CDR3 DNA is TGTGCCAGCAGCCAGGGGGGGGGACAGGGGAGGACTGAAGCTTTCTTT. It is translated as CASSQGGGQGRTEAFF.

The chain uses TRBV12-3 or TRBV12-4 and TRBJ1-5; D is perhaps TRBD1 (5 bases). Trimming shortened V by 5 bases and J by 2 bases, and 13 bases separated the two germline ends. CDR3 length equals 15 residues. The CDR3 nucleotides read TGTGCCAGCAGTCCTCCCGGGGGTCGCAATCAGCCCCAGCATTTT. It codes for CASSPPGGRNQPQHF.

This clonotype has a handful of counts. The CDR3 nucleotides read TGTGCCAGCAGCTTGTCGAGGAGGCCCTATGGGAACACTGAAGCTTTCTTT. Translating it yields CASSLSRRPYGNTEAFF. The chain has TRBV5-6 and TRBJ1-1; D gene ambiguous. The CDR3 is made up of 17 amino acids. The V end was cut by 1 base, the J end by 1 base, with 17 bases between. Germline V gene sequence: CDR1 SGHDT, CDR2 YYEEEE. The full variable domain, in which reference TRBV5-6 and TRBJ1-1 provide the parts outside the CDR3, is DAGVTQSPTHLIKTRGQQVTLRCSPKSGHDTVSWYQQALGQGPQFIFQYYEEEERQRGNFPDRFSGHQFPNYSSELNVNALLLGDSALYLCASSLSRRPYGNTEAFFGQGTRLTVV.

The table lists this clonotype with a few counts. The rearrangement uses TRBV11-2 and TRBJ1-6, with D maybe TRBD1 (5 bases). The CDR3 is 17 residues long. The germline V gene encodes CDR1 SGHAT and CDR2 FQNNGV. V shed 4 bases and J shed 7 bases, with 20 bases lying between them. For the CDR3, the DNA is TGTGCCAGCAGCTCAGGAGGGGTAGGCCTGGGGAATTCACCCCTCCACTTT. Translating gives CASSSGGVGLGNSPLHF.

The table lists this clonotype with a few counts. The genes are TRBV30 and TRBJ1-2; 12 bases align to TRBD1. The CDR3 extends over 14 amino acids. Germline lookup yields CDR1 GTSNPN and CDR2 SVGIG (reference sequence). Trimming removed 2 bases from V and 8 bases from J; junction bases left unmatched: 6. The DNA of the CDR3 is TGTGCCTGGAGTCCGGGACAGGGGGCGGGAGGCTACACCTTC. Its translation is CAWSPGQGAGGYTF.

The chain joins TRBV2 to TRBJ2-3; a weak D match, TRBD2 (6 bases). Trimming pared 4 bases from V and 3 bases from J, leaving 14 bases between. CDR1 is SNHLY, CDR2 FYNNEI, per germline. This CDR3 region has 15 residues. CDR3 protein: CASSVYGSETDTQYF. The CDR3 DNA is TGTGCCAGCAGTGTGTACGGGAGTGAGACAGATACGCAGTATTTT.

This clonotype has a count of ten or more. The CDR3 nucleotides read TGCGCCAGCAGTGAAGGGGGACCCCCCAATGAGCAGTTCTTC. Its translation: CASSEGGPPNEQFF. The genes are TRBV10-2 and TRBJ2-1, with TRBD1 as a possible D gene (6 bases). Per the germline V gene, CDR1 is WSHSY and CDR2 is SAAADI. Trimming took 3 bases from V and 6 from J, leaving 12 bases between them. The CDR3 is 14 residues long.

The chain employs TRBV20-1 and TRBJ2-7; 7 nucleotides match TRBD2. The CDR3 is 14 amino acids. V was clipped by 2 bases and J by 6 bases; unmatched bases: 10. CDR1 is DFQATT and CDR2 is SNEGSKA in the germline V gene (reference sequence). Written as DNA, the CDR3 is TGCAGTGCTAGATTGGCGGGGGATCAGGGCGAGCAGTACTTC. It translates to CSARLAGDQGEQYF.

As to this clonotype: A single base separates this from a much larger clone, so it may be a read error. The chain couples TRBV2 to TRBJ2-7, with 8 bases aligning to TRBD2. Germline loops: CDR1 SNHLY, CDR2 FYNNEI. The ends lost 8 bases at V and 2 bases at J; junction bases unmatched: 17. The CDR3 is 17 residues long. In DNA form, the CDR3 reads TGTGCCAGCGGATGGGGACTAGGGGGACCCCTCCCCTACGAGCAGTACTTC. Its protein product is CASGWGLGGPLPYEQYF.

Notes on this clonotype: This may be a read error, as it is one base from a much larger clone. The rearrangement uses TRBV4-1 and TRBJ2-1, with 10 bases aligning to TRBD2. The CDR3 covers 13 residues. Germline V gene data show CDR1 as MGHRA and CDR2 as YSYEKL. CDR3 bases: TGCGCCAGCGGGATAGCGGGAGGCCTTGAGCGGTTCTTC. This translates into CASGIAGGLERFF.

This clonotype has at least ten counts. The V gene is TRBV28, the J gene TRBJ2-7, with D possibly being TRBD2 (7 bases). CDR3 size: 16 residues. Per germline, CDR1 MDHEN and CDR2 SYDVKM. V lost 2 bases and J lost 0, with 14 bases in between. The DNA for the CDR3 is TGTGCCAGCAGTTTAGCGGGGGCGCGAATCTCCTACGAGCAGTACTTC. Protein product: CASSLAGARISYEQYF.

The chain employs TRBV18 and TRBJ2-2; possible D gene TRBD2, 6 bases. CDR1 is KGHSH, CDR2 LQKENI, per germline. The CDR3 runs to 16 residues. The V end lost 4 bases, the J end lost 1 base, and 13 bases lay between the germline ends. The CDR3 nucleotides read TGTGCCAGCTCACTCGGGAGCCCGGGGAACACCGGGGAGCTGTTTTTT. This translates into CASSLGSPGNTGELFF.

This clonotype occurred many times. DNA of the CDR3: TGCGCCAGCAGCTTGGGGGAGGTGTCAGGGCGGGGTGAGCAGTTCTTC. It encodes CASSLGEVSGRGEQFF. V usage is TRBV5-1 and J usage is TRBJ2-1; TRBD2 might be the D (6 bases). Per the germline V gene, CDR1 is SGHRS and CDR2 is YFSETQ. Trimming pared 0 bases from V and 9 bases from J, leaving 19 bases between. The length of the CDR3 is 16 residues.

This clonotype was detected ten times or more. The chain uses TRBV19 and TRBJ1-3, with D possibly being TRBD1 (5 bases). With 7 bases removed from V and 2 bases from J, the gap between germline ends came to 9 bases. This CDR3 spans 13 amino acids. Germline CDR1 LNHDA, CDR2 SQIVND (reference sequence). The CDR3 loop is CASTGTAGNTIYF. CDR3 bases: TGTGCCAGTACCGGGACGGCTGGAAACACCATATATTTT.

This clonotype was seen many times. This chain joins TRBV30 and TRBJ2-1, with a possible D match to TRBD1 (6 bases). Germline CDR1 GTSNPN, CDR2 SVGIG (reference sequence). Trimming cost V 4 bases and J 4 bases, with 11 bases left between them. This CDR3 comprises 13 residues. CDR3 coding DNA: TGTGCCTGGAAGGGGACACTTTACAATGAGCAGTTCTTC. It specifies CAWKGTLYNEQFF.

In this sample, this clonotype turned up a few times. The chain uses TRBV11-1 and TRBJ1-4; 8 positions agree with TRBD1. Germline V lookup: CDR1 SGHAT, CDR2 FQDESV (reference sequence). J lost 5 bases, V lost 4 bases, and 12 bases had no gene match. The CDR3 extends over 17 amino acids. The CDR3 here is CASSSGQVGGPNEKLFF. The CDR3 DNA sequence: TGTGCCAGCAGCTCGGGACAGGTTGGGGGGCCGAATGAAAAACTGTTTTTT.

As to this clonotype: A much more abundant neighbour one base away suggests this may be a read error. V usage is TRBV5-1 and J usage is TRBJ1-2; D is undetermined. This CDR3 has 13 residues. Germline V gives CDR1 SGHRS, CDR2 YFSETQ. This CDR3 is CASNLAGWDGYTF. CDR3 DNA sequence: TGCGCCAGCAACTTGGCGGGCTGGGATGGCTACACCTTC.

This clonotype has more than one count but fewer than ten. CDR3 region: CASSQRTSGSTDTQYF. CDR3 in DNA: TGTGCCAGCAGCCAGAGGACTAGCGGAAGCACAGATACGCAGTATTTT. The chain couples TRBV14 to TRBJ2-3; 10 bases agree with TRBD2. V dropped 3 bases and J dropped 0; count of bases not matched to a gene: 3. This CDR3 has 16 residues. The germline V gene encodes CDR1 SGHDN and CDR2 FVKESK.

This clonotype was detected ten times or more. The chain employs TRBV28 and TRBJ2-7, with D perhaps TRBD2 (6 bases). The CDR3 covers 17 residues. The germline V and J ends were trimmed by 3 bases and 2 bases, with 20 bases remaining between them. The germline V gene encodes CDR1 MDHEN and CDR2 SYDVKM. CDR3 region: CASSFLTNAGGTYEQYF. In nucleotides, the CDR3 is TGTGCCAGCAGTTTTCTCACAAATGCGGGCGGGACCTACGAGCAGTACTTC. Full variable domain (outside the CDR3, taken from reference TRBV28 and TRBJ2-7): DVKVTQSSRYLVKRTGEKVFLECVQDMDHENMFWYRQDPGLGLRLIYFSYDVKMKEKGDIPEGYSVSREKKERFSLILESASTNQTSMYLCASSFLTNAGGTYEQYFGPGTRLTVT.

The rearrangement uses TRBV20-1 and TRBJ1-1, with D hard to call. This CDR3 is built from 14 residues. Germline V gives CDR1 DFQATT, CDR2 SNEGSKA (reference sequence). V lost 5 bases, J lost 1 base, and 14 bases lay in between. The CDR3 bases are TGCAGTGCTCCGGAAGCCAGCCCGAACACTGAAGCTTTCTTT. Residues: CSAPEASPNTEAFF.

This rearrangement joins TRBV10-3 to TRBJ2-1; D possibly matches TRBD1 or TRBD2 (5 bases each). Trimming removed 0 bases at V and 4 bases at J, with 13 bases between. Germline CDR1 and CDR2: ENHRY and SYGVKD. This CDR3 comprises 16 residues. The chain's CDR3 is CAISESSSWGYNEQFF. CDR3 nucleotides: TGTGCCATCAGTGAGTCCAGTAGCTGGGGGTACAATGAGCAGTTCTTC.

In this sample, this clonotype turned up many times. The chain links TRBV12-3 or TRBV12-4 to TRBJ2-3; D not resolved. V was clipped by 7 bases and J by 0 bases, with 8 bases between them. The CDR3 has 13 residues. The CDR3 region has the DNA TGTGCCAGCACTTTGGGGAGCACAGATACGCAGTATTTT. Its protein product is CASTLGSTDTQYF.

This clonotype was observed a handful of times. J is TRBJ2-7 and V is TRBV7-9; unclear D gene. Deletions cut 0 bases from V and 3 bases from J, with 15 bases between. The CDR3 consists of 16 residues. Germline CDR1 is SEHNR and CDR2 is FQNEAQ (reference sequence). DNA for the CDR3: TGTGCCAGCAGCTTAGCGCCGGCAGTACGATTCTACGAGCAGTACTTC. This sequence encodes CASSLAPAVRFYEQYF.

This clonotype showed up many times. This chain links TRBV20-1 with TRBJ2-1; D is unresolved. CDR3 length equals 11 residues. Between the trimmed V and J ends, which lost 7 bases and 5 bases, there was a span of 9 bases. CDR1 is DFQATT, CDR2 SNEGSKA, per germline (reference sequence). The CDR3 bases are TGCAGTGTCAGAGTAAACAATGAGCAGTTCTTC. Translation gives CSVRVNNEQFF.